This T cell receptor beta chain was found in a study of spatial heterogeneity in lung cancer. General study findings and limits: The study found that expanded intratumoral alpha and beta TCR counts tracked tumor mutation counts.

TCRdb re-called the 5' RACE reads with MiXCR, one entry per CDR3 protein. The sample records some 96,000 distinct CDR3 sequences, approximately 4% being singletons. Sample time point: sample taken at primary tumor resection. Without sorting, whole RNA was sequenced from tumor, nontumor lung or frozen PBMC. This clonotype was seen ten or more times. Its antigen is not known. This CDR3 comprises 15 residues. In germline, CDR1 is LGHDT, CDR2 YNNKEL (reference sequence). Trimming took 1 base from V and 6 from J, leaving 13 bases between them. Material: lung tumor tissue, obtained at surgery. The TCR originated in a male donor with early-stage non-small cell lung cancer. The chain uses TRBV3-1 and TRBJ2-1, with no clear D. The CDR3 protein is CASSQVWGRPNEQFF. DNA for the CDR3: TGTGCCAGCAGCCAAGTTTGGGGAAGGCCCAATGAGCAGTTCTTC.